This record concerns one T cell receptor beta chain sequence. Its antigen remains unidentified. The CDR3 covers 14 residues. The germline V and J ends were trimmed by 5 bases and 6 bases, with 16 bases remaining between them. CDR1 and CDR2 from the germline V gene are SGHAT and FQNNGV. The data derive from a study of neoadjuvant nivolumab and ipilimumab in lung cancer. Method: immunoSEQ multiplex PCR; TCRdb's copy keeps in-frame clones and lacks some. The table lists 10,000 or so clones, approximately 77% of them singletons. Whole-study findings and limits: Compared with tumor-adjacent uninvolved lung, resected tumors showed greater richness and clonality. From pretherapy to surgery, tumor richness and clonality rose with dual therapy.

The J gene is TRBJ1-2, the V gene TRBV11-2, with D possibly being TRBD1 (6 bases). The clonotype originates from an adult with non-small cell lung cancer. The material was tumor tissue, obtained after neoadjuvant nivolumab, alone or with ipilimumab, at or shortly before surgery. CDR3 bases: TGTGCCAGCAGCCTCAATACGCCAGGGGATGGCTACACCTTC. Encoded protein: CASSLNTPGDGYTF.